These T cell receptor beta chains were read from a single sample in a study of tumor-infiltrating lymphocytes in primary liver carcinoma. TCRdb fed the multiplex PCR reads into MiXCR, producing one record per CDR3 protein. The table has some 320,000 distinct CDR3 sequences, 65% seen once; the top ten hold roughly 9%. The sample was peripheral blood. These receptors were taken from a man aged 35 to 55 with primary liver carcinoma and hepatitis B virus infection. CDR3s include the opening cysteine and the closing phenylalanine or tryptophan. The D gene is left open where the match is weak. Only some rows state a clone size, as once, few, many or a class for expanded clones.

D gene: -; V gene: TRBV19; clone size: -; J gene: TRBJ2-7; CDR3 protein: CASSDGEHYEQYF; CDR3 DNA: TGTGCCAGTAGCGACGGAGAGCACTACGAGCAGTACTTC
D gene: TRBD1; V gene: TRBV12-3/TRBV12-4; clone size: -; J gene: TRBJ2-5; CDR3 protein: CTSTSWTGTQETQYF; CDR3 DNA: TGTACCAGCACCTCGTGGACAGGGACACAAGAGACCCAGTACTTC
D gene: TRBD2; V gene: TRBV10-2; clone size: once; J gene: TRBJ2-1; CDR3 protein: CTSNRLALDWDEQFF; CDR3 DNA: TGCACCAGCAATAGACTAGCCCTCGATTGGGATGAGCAGTTCTTC
D gene: -; V gene: TRBV5-1; clone size: -; J gene: TRBJ1-6; CDR3 protein: CASTLPWQGRSPLHF; CDR3 DNA: TGCGCCAGCACCCTACCCTGGCAGGGACGGTCACCCCTCCACTTT
D gene: -; V gene: TRBV28; clone size: -; J gene: TRBJ2-4; CDR3 protein: CASSLTGTLAKNIQYF; CDR3 DNA: TGTGCCAGCAGTTTAACAGGGACCTTAGCCAAAAACATTCAGTACTTC
D gene: -; V gene: TRBV6-5; clone size: -; J gene: TRBJ2-2; CDR3 protein: CASSYEVYTGVLFF; CDR3 DNA: TGTGCCAGCAGTTACGAGGTCTACACCGGGGTGCTGTTTTTT
D gene: TRBD2; V gene: TRBV6-2/TRBV6-3; clone size: -; J gene: TRBJ2-1; CDR3 protein: CASSYLVDSGISYNEQFF; CDR3 DNA: TGTGCCAGCAGTTACCTAGTGGATAGCGGGATCTCCTACAATGAGCAGTTCTTC
D gene: -; V gene: TRBV5-4; clone size: -; J gene: TRBJ2-3; CDR3 protein: CASSLASRTDTQYF; CDR3 DNA: TGTGCCAGCAGCTTGGCTAGCCGCACAGATACGCAGTATTTT
D gene: -; V gene: TRBV6-2/TRBV6-3; clone size: many; J gene: TRBJ2-1; CDR3 protein: CASSGFNEQFF; CDR3 DNA: TGTGCCAGCAGCGGGTTCAATGAGCAGTTCTTC
D gene: -; V gene: TRBV12-3/TRBV12-4; clone size: many; J gene: TRBJ2-2; CDR3 protein: CASAPAGFSGELFF; CDR3 DNA: TGTGCCAGCGCCCCAGCGGGTTTTTCCGGGGAGCTGTTTTTT
D gene: -; V gene: TRBV7-3; clone size: -; J gene: TRBJ2-1; CDR3 protein: CASSLWTYNEQFF; CDR3 DNA: TGTGCCAGCAGCTTATGGACTTACAATGAGCAGTTCTTC
D gene: -; V gene: TRBV6-5; clone size: -; J gene: TRBJ2-1; CDR3 protein: CASSPQGNERFF; CDR3 DNA: TGTGCCAGCAGTCCACAGGGAAATGAGCGGTTCTTC
D gene: TRBD1; V gene: TRBV11-2; clone size: -; J gene: TRBJ1-2; CDR3 protein: CASSAIRGNYGYTF; CDR3 DNA: TGTGCCAGCAGCGCCATCAGGGGGAACTATGGCTACACCTTC
D gene: -; V gene: TRBV10-3; clone size: -; J gene: TRBJ2-7; CDR3 protein: CAIRTGTSYDERYF; CDR3 DNA: TGTGCCATCAGGACCGGGACAAGTTACGACGAGCGGTACTTC
D gene: -; V gene: TRBV11-2; clone size: -; J gene: TRBJ2-7; CDR3 protein: CASTTAEGASYEQYF; CDR3 DNA: TGTGCCAGCACAACGGCAGAGGGCGCCTCCTACGAGCAGTACTTC
D gene: -; V gene: TRBV11-1; clone size: -; J gene: TRBJ2-5; CDR3 protein: CVSSLRQALYQETQYF; CDR3 DNA: TGTGTCAGTAGCTTAAGACAGGCCCTCTACCAAGAGACCCAGTACTTC
D gene: -; V gene: TRBV6-1; clone size: many; J gene: TRBJ2-7; CDR3 protein: CASSGGFRGYEQYF; CDR3 DNA: TGTGCCAGCAGTGGGGGGTTCCGGGGCTACGAGCAGTACTTC
D gene: -; V gene: TRBV5-1; clone size: -; J gene: TRBJ2-1; CDR3 protein: CASSLEPSGNEQFF; CDR3 DNA: TGCGCCAGCAGCTTGGAGCCCAGCGGGAATGAGCAGTTCTTC
D gene: -; V gene: TRBV11-2; clone size: -; J gene: TRBJ2-2; CDR3 protein: CAHSLFPVGWLGELFF; CDR3 DNA: TGTGCCCACAGCTTATTCCCAGTCGGATGGCTCGGGGAGCTGTTTTTT
D gene: TRBD1; V gene: TRBV29-1; clone size: -; J gene: TRBJ1-2; CDR3 protein: CSVDRQGHSYTF; CDR3 DNA: TGCAGTGTTGATCGACAGGGGCATAGCTACACCTTC
D gene: TRBD2; V gene: TRBV5-6; clone size: -; J gene: TRBJ2-1; CDR3 protein: CASRRGLASSSYNEQFF; CDR3 DNA: TGTGCCAGCAGGCGGGGACTAGCGTCGAGCTCCTACAATGAGCAGTTCTTC
D gene: TRBD1; V gene: TRBV30; clone size: -; J gene: TRBJ1-2; CDR3 protein: CAWSFMGQGANYGHTF; CDR3 DNA: TGTGCCTGGAGCTTTATGGGCCAGGGGGCTAACTATGGCCACACCTTC
D gene: TRBD1; V gene: TRBV28; clone size: -; J gene: TRBJ2-7; CDR3 protein: CASTTVTGSYEQYF; CDR3 DNA: TGTGCCAGCACAACGGTGACAGGGAGCTACGAGCAGTACTTC
D gene: -; V gene: TRBV6-5; clone size: -; J gene: TRBJ2-3; CDR3 protein: CARSRQVGDTQYF; CDR3 DNA: TGTGCCAGGAGCCGACAGGTTGGAGATACGCAGTATTTT
D gene: -; V gene: TRBV6-2/TRBV6-3; clone size: once; J gene: TRBJ2-6; CDR3 protein: CASMGRFPSGANVLTF; CDR3 DNA: TGTGCCAGTATGGGCAGGTTTCCTTCAGGGGCCAACGTCCTGACTTTC
D gene: -; V gene: TRBV6-6; clone size: many; J gene: TRBJ2-7; CDR3 protein: CASSYSGTYEQYF; CDR3 DNA: TGTGCCAGCAGTTACTCAGGTACCTACGAGCAGTACTTC
D gene: -; V gene: TRBV11-2; clone size: -; J gene: TRBJ2-1; CDR3 protein: CASSHRLNEQFF; CDR3 DNA: TGTGCCAGCAGCCACCGATTGAATGAGCAGTTCTTC
D gene: -; V gene: TRBV28; clone size: few; J gene: TRBJ1-1; CDR3 protein: CASSSKTAFF; CDR3 DNA: TGTGCCAGCAGTTCTAAGACGGCTTTCTTT
D gene: TRBD2; V gene: TRBV5-1; clone size: -; J gene: TRBJ2-7; CDR3 protein: CASSEGLCLYEQYF; CDR3 DNA: TGCGCCAGCAGTGAGGGACTATGCCTCTACGAGCAGTACTTC
D gene: TRBD2; V gene: TRBV11-2; clone size: -; J gene: TRBJ2-1; CDR3 protein: CASNSRLAGVSYDEQFF; CDR3 DNA: TGTGCCAGCAACTCCCGACTAGCGGGAGTGTCATACGATGAGCAGTTCTTC
D gene: -; V gene: TRBV6-5; clone size: -; J gene: TRBJ2-2; CDR3 protein: CASSYVARGPDTGELFF; CDR3 DNA: TGTGCAAGCAGTTACGTCGCCCGGGGGCCGGACACCGGGGAACTGTTTTTT
D gene: -; V gene: TRBV10-3; clone size: -; J gene: TRBJ2-1; CDR3 protein: CAISDRGIVQFF; CDR3 DNA: TGTGCCATCAGTGACCGGGGGATTGTGCAGTTCTTC